The 15 T cell receptor beta chains below all came from one sample that was sequenced in a study of T-cell reconstitution after alpha-beta-depleted transplantation in children. Preparing the TCRbeta library involved the use of unique molecular identifiers. TCRdb reanalysed the PCR reads using MiXCR and keeps one entry per CDR3 protein. The repertoire has over 150,000 distinct CDR3 sequences, 6.6% of them found once; the top ten carry just over 5.5%. The material was PBMCs, obtained before TCRalphabeta/CD19-depleted stem cell transplant. The receptors originated from a boy younger than 10 with acute lymphoblastic leukemia, due to receive a stem cell transplant.

The genes are TRBV20-1 and TRBJ2-5; tentative D call: TRBD2 (5 bases). The CDR3 is made up of 16 amino acids. Germline CDR1 and CDR2: DFQATT and SNEGSKA (reference sequence). The CDR3 DNA is TGCAGCTCCCCGGGCCAAGCGGACTGGTACCAAGAGACCCAGTACTTC. Translated: CSSPGQADWYQETQYF.

A few counts support this clonotype. This rearrangement joins TRBV2 to TRBJ2-1; D is unclear. CDR3 length equals 16 residues. V was shortened by 8 bases and J by 3 bases, with 20 bases between the two germline ends. Germline V gives CDR1 SNHLY, CDR2 FYNNEI. The CDR3 loop reads CASSEKGSFFYNEQFF. DNA for the CDR3: TGTGCCAGCTCGGAGAAGGGTTCTTTTTTCTACAATGAGCAGTTCTTC.

The V call is TRBV6-9, the J call TRBJ1-3; D is uncertain. This CDR3 is 15 amino acids long. CDR1 is MNHGY, CDR2 SVAAGI, per germline. V was trimmed by 2 bases and J by 0 bases, leaving 8 bases between them. Here the CDR3 DNA reads TGTGCCAGCAGTTATGGGCAGAGCTCTGGAAACACCATATATTTT. This encodes CASSYGQSSGNTIYF.

The chain employs TRBV4-2 and TRBJ2-7; D gene unclear. In germline, CDR1 is LGHNA, CDR2 YNFKEQ. The CDR3 is 12 residues long. V dropped 0 bases and J dropped 6 bases, with 6 bases sitting between them. CDR3 in DNA: TGTGCCAGCAGCCAAGACATCGGCGAGCAGTACTTC. It translates to CASSQDIGEQYF.

This clonotype was seen more than once but under ten times. The V call is TRBV19, the J call TRBJ1-5; D is possibly TRBD1 (6 bases). The ends were cut back, 3 bases at V and 7 bases at J, with 13 bases in the middle. The CDR3 contains 14 residues. In germline, CDR1 is LNHDA, CDR2 SQIVND (reference sequence). This CDR3 reads CASSMEGGNQPQHF. The CDR3, as DNA: TGTGCCAGTAGTATGGAAGGGGGGAACCAGCCCCAGCATTTT.

The table lists this clonotype with many counts. In nucleotides, the CDR3 is TGTGCCAGCAGTCTGAAAGACAGGGTGTTGAATGAGCAGTTCTTC. As protein: CASSLKDRVLNEQFF. The chain combines TRBV27 with TRBJ2-1; 7 nucleotides match TRBD1. Germline V lookup: CDR1 MNHEY, CDR2 SMNVEV (reference sequence). V was clipped by 5 bases and J by 7 bases; unmatched bases: 11. This CDR3 comprises 15 residues.

Only a few counts were recorded for this clonotype. The chain employs TRBV7-2 and TRBJ1-1; D is uncertain. Germline-derived CDR1 and CDR2 are SGHTA and FQGNSA. V was trimmed by 2 bases and J by 7 bases, leaving 14 bases between them. This CDR3 comprises 14 residues. As DNA, the CDR3 is TGTGCCAGCAGCTTAAGTTTCACGAGCCTTGAAGCTTTCTTT. This translates into CASSLSFTSLEAFF.

This clonotype was seen ten or more times. The rearrangement joins TRBV24-1 to TRBJ2-5, with D perhaps matching TRBD1 (5 bases). The CDR3 extends over 13 amino acids. CDR1 and CDR2 from the germline V gene are KGHDR and SFDVKD. The V end lost 7 bases, the J end lost 1 base, and 9 bases lay between the germline ends. DNA of the CDR3: TGTGCCACCAGCTACAGGTTCCAAGAGACCCAGTACTTC. This sequence encodes CATSYRFQETQYF.

This rearrangement joins TRBV30 to TRBJ1-1; D call uncertain. This CDR3 spans 13 amino acids. V lost 0 bases, J lost 1 base, and 6 bases lay in between. Germline loops: CDR1 GTSNPN, CDR2 SVGIG (reference sequence). CDR3 sequence reads: CAWSVLENTEAFF. The CDR3 nucleotides read TGTGCCTGGAGTGTACTCGAGAACACTGAAGCTTTCTTT. Full variable domain (outside the CDR3, taken from reference TRBV30 and TRBJ1-1): SQTIHQWPATLVQPVGSPLSLECTVEGTSNPNLYWYRQAAGRGLQLLFYSVGIGQISSEVPQNLSASRPQDRQFILSSKKLLLSDSGFYLCAWSVLENTEAFFGQGTRLTVV.

This clonotype was seen more than once but under ten times. V and J are TRBV7-2 and TRBJ2-1; perhaps TRBD2 as D (7 bases). Trimming took 4 bases from V and 8 from J, leaving 18 bases between them. Germline CDR1 is SGHTA and CDR2 is FQGNSA. This CDR3 region has 15 residues. The CDR3: CASSSGGQPRDEQFF. The CDR3, as DNA: TGTGCCAGCAGCTCCGGGGGGCAGCCTCGCGATGAGCAGTTCTTC.

This clonotype was detected ten times or more. The chain has TRBV28 and TRBJ2-2, with 7 bases matching TRBD2. The CDR3 has 14 residues. Germline V CDR1 and CDR2: MDHEN, SYDVKM. The J segment lost 2 bases and the V segment lost 7 bases, leaving 4 bases of the junction unmatched. The CDR3 is CASNGGTNTGELFF. The CDR3, as DNA: TGTGCCAGCAACGGGGGGACTAACACCGGGGAGCTGTTTTTT.

The gene calls are TRBV28 and TRBJ2-1, with TRBD2 identical over 11 bases. From germline, CDR1 is MDHEN and CDR2 SYDVKM. The CDR3 is 21 residues long. The junction had 27 bases not matched to a gene; V was cut back by 8 bases and J by 6 bases. The DNA of the CDR3 is TGTGCCAGCCCCTCCGGTCCTAATCTGCTAGCGGGAGGCCCTACCGCCAATGAGCAGTTCTTC. This sequence encodes CASPSGPNLLAGGPTANEQFF.

In this sample, this clonotype turned up many times. The gene calls are TRBV14 and TRBJ2-1; D is unclear. Germline CDR1 SGHDN, CDR2 FVKESK. V shed 0 bases and J shed 5 bases, with 2 bases lying between them. The CDR3 loop spans 12 amino acids. The CDR3 loop is CASSQDNNEQFF. CDR3 nucleotide sequence: TGTGCCAGCAGCCAAGACAACAATGAGCAGTTCTTC. The full variable domain, with the rest looked up from reference TRBV14 and TRBJ2-1, is EAGVTQFPSHSVIEKGQTVTLRCDPISGHDNLYWYRRVMGKEIKFLLHFVKESKQDESGMPNNRFLAERTGGTYSTLKVQPAELEDSGVYFCASSQDNNEQFFGPGTRLTVL.

This clonotype was recorded many times. The V call is TRBV28, the J call TRBJ2-1, with 9 bases aligning to TRBD2. CDR1 and CDR2 from the germline V gene are MDHEN and SYDVKM. The CDR3 spans 16 residues. With V trimmed by 5 bases and J by 4 bases, 9 bases remained unmatched. CDR3 sequence: CASSTISGSRYNEQFF. The CDR3 region has the DNA TGTGCCAGCAGTACGATTAGCGGGAGTCGGTACAATGAGCAGTTCTTC.

This clonotype was recorded a few times. The chain carries TRBV11-2 and TRBJ1-5; D gene uncertain. The length of the CDR3 is 13 residues. Trimming cost V 2 bases and J 5 bases, with 7 bases left between them. Germline-derived CDR1 and CDR2 are SGHAT and FQNNGV. This chain's CDR3 is CASSLFLDQPQHF. CDR3 bases: TGTGCCAGCAGCTTATTCTTGGATCAGCCCCAGCATTTT.